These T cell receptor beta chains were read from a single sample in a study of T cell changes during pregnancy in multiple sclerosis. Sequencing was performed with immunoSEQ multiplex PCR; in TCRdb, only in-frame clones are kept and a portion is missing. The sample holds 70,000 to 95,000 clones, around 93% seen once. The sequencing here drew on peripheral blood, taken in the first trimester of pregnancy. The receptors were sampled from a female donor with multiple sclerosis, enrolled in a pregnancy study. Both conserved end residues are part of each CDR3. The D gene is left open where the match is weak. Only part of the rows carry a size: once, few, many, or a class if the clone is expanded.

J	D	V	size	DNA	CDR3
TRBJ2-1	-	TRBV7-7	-	TGTGCTAGCAGCCCCCGGGTGTGGGAGAATGAGCAGTTCTTC	CASSPRVWENEQFF
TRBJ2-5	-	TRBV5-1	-	TGCGCCAGCAGCCCACACCGGCAGGGGAAAGAGACCCAGTACTTC	CASSPHRQGKETQYF
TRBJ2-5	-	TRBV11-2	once	TGTGCCAGCAGCCGAGATCGAAGCGGGCCAGGGTACTTC	CASSRDRSGPGYF
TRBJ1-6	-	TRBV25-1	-	TGTGCCAGCATAAAACACGGCGGGGGTATCGAGTCCCTCCACTTT	CASIKHGGGIESLHF
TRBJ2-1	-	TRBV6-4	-	TGTGCCAGCAGTGTGGGACAATCCTACAATGAGCAGTTCTTC	CASSVGQSYNEQFF
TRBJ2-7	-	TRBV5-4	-	TGTGCCAGCAGCTTGGAGAGGACAGCCTACGAGCAGTACTTC	CASSLERTAYEQYF
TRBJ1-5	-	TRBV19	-	TGTGCCGTGGGGGGCGGGAGGGTGGGCAATCAGCCCCAGCATTTT	CAVGGGRVGNQPQHF
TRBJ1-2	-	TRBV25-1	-	TGTGCCAGCAGTGAATCCCAGGCTGCTAACTATGGCTACACCTTC	CASSESQAANYGYTF
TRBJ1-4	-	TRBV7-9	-	TGTGCCAGCAGCACTGGACAGCCCAACCTTCCTAATGAAAAACTGTTTTTT	CASSTGQPNLPNEKLFF
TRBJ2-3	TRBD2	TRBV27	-	TGTGCCAGCATAGCCCTAGCGGGGGGCACAGATACGCAGTATTTT	CASIALAGGTDTQYF